This is a list of T cell receptor beta chains from one sample in a study of blood T cell repertoires in COVID-19. Sequencing used immunoSEQ multiplex PCR; TCRdb keeps in-frame clones, though not all of them. Here the sample spans about 150,000 clones, around 89% being singletons. Specimen: peripheral blood. These receptors came from a man aged 55 to 69 with active or convalescent COVID-19. Both conserved end residues are part of each CDR3. D genes are given only for firm matches. Expanded clones are given a class, and other clones once, few, many or no size at all.

J gene | clone size | V gene | D gene | CDR3 DNA | CDR3 protein
TRBJ2-5 | . | TRBV6-5 | . | TGTGCCAGCATCTCCCCGACTTCCCAAGAGACCCAGTACTTC | CASISPTSQETQYF
TRBJ1-4 | . | TRBV30 | . | TGTGCCGGCTGGGGGCGAACTAATGAAAAACTGTTTTTT | CAGWGRTNEKLFF
TRBJ1-6 | . | TRBV30 | TRBD1 | TGTGCCCATCTACCGGACAGGGAACCCCTCCACTTT | CAHLPDREPLHF
TRBJ2-5 | . | TRBV2 | . | TGTGCCAGCAGTGACGAACAGTCCCAAGAGACCCAGTACTTC | CASSDEQSQETQYF
TRBJ1-5 | few | TRBV2 | TRBD1 | TGTGCCAGCAGTCCAAGACAGGGGGAAAATCAGCCCCAGCATTTT | CASSPRQGENQPQHF
TRBJ2-5 | . | TRBV29-1 | . | TGCAGCGTTGAAGGGCGCGGGTTGTACCAAGAGACCCAGTACTTC | CSVEGRGLYQETQYF
TRBJ2-5 | . | TRBV7-9 | TRBD1 | TGTGCCAGCAGTCTTGCCGGGACAGGATATGGGACCCAGTACTTC | CASSLAGTGYGTQYF
TRBJ2-7 | . | TRBV15 | TRBD1 | TGTGCCACCCGCGGGACAGGGGCCTACGAGCAGTACTTC | CATRGTGAYEQYF
TRBJ2-1 | . | TRBV9 | TRBD1 | TGTGCCAGCAGCGTAGGGGACAGCGGCTCCTACAATGAGCAGTTCTTC | CASSVGDSGSYNEQFF
TRBJ1-6 | . | TRBV13 | . | TGTGCCAGCAGCTTAGGCCCGGTAGAGGTTAATTCACCCCTCCACTTT | CASSLGPVEVNSPLHF
TRBJ1-1 | . | TRBV19 | . | TGTGCCAGTACCAGAATACCAATGAACACTGAAGCTTTCTTT | CASTRIPMNTEAFF
TRBJ2-3 | . | TRBV7-3 | . | TGTGCCAGTACCCCGGGGGGCACAGATACGCAGTATTTT | CASTPGGTDTQYF
TRBJ2-7 | . | TRBV25-1 | TRBD1 | TGTGCCAGCATCCGGACAGGGGGCTACGAGCAGTACTTC | CASIRTGGYEQYF
TRBJ2-2 | . | TRBV3-1/TRBV3-2 | TRBD2 | TGTGCCAGCAGCCAAGATTTAGGACTCGCGGGGGGGCGGAACACCGGGGAGCTGTTTTTT | CASSQDLGLAGGRNTGELFF
TRBJ2-7 | . | TRBV6-5 | TRBD1 | TGTGCCAGCAGTTACCCCGGGACAGGGGGCGAGCAGTACTTC | CASSYPGTGGEQYF
TRBJ2-7 | . | TRBV7-9 | . | TGTGCCAGCAGCTTACCCGTAAGGGGCTCCTACGAGCAGTACTTC | CASSLPVRGSYEQYF
TRBJ2-3 | . | TRBV7-2 | . | TGTGCCAGCAGCTTAACCCTCCTAGTAACGCAGTATTTT | CASSLTLLVTQYF
TRBJ1-2 | . | TRBV10-3 | TRBD1 | TGTGCCATCAGTGAGTTTGGGACAGTGTATGGCTACACCTTC | CAISEFGTVYGYTF
TRBJ1-2 | . | TRBV3-1/TRBV3-2 | . | TGTGCCAGCACCCAGTTGGGCTCAGGTGGGGGCTACACCTTC | CASTQLGSGGGYTF
TRBJ1-5 | . | TRBV12-3/TRBV12-4 | TRBD1 | TGTGCCAGCAGTTTAACAGGGGGTCAGCCCCAGCATTTT | CASSLTGGQPQHF
TRBJ1-2 | . | TRBV9 | . | TGTGCCAGCAGCTCTTCCCGAACGGGGAGTGGCTACACCTTC | CASSSSRTGSGYTF
TRBJ1-3 | . | TRBV7-9 | . | TGTGCCAGCAGCCCGGGGGGAGGTTCGGACACCATATATTTT | CASSPGGGSDTIYF
TRBJ2-1 | . | TRBV5-5 | TRBD1 | TGTGCCAGCAGCGAACAGGACAGGTCCTACAATGAGCAGTTCTTC | CASSEQDRSYNEQFF
TRBJ1-2 | . | TRBV7-7 | TRBD1 | TGTGCCAGCAGCCACCTAGGGGGCAGGGGGCTCTGTGGCTACACCTTC | CASSHLGGRGLCGYTF
TRBJ2-7 | . | TRBV28 | TRBD2 | TGTGCCAGCAGCTTAGGAGTGCTAGCGGGAGGGGTTGGCGAGCAGTACTTC | CASSLGVLAGGVGEQYF
TRBJ1-4 | once | TRBV27 | . | TGTGCCAGCAGTTCACCCTCTCGGGATGTTAATGAAAAACTGTTTTTT | CASSSPSRDVNEKLFF
TRBJ1-1 | . | TRBV29-1 | . | TGCAGCGTTGTATCCGGGTTGAACACTGAAGCTTTCTTT | CSVVSGLNTEAFF
TRBJ2-7 | . | TRBV7-6 | TRBD1 | TGTGCCAGCAGCTTGGGACAGCGGCCCCCCTACGAGCAGTACTTC | CASSLGQRPPYEQYF
TRBJ2-7 | . | TRBV14 | . | TGTGCCAGCAGCCATGAGGGCGTTACCTACGAGCAGTACTTC | CASSHEGVTYEQYF
TRBJ2-3 | . | TRBV4-3 | TRBD1 | TGCGCCAGCAGCCAAATTGGGACAGGTAGCACAGATACGCAGTATTTT | CASSQIGTGSTDTQYF
TRBJ1-2 | . | TRBV19 | TRBD1 | TGTGCCAGTAGTATGACGGACAGGTCGTTCTATGGCTACACCTTC | CASSMTDRSFYGYTF
TRBJ1-2 | . | TRBV27 | TRBD1 | TGTGCCAGCAGGCCCTGGGACAGACCCGACTATGGCTACACCTTC | CASRPWDRPDYGYTF
TRBJ1-6 | . | TRBV4-3 | . | TGCGCCAGCAGCCAAGACCCCGCGGGGGTCGCAGATAATTCACCCCTCCACTTT | CASSQDPAGVADNSPLHF
TRBJ2-5 | . | TRBV29-1 | . | TGCAGCGGCGAAGAGGGGGGAGAGACCCAGTACTTC | CSGEEGGETQYF
TRBJ2-1 | . | TRBV30 | TRBD1 | TGTGCCTGCCTCTGGGGAGTCACAGGGGGCAATGAGCAGTTCTTC | CACLWGVTGGNEQFF
TRBJ2-2 | . | TRBV11-2 | TRBD2 | TGTGCCAGCAGCGCCTCTAGCGGGGGGTCTTCAGGGGAGCTGTTTTTT | CASSASSGGSSGELFF
TRBJ2-1 | . | TRBV6-5 | TRBD2 | TGTGCCAGCAAAGTTAGCGGGGGGGCCGGGAATGAGCAGTTCTTC | CASKVSGGAGNEQFF
TRBJ2-3 | . | TRBV4-2 | TRBD2 | TGTGCCAGCAGCCAAGGAGCGGTTAGCGGGAGGAGCACAGATACGCAGTATTTT | CASSQGAVSGRSTDTQYF
TRBJ2-5 | . | TRBV5-4 | TRBD2 | TGTGCCAGCAGCCAGACTAGCGGGGGGGCCGGAGAGACCCAGTACTTC | CASSQTSGGAGETQYF
TRBJ1-2 | . | TRBV3-1/TRBV3-2 | . | TGTGCCAGCAGCCAAGAGTGGGACACCACTAACTATGGCTACACCTTC | CASSQEWDTTNYGYTF
TRBJ1-2 | . | TRBV2 | . | TGTGCCAGCAGTGAAAACCGGAACTATGGCTACACCTTC | CASSENRNYGYTF
TRBJ2-7 | . | TRBV11-2 | TRBD2 | TGTGCCAGCACCAACCGCGGGGGACCGACGGGCGAGCAGTACTTC | CASTNRGGPTGEQYF
TRBJ2-1 | . | TRBV5-6 | . | TGTGCCAGCAGGAGGACCAGGGGTGAGCAGTTCTTC | CASRRTRGEQFF
TRBJ1-4 | . | TRBV27 | TRBD1 | TGTGCCAGCAGTGTGGACAGGGGAAATGAAAAACTGTTTTTT | CASSVDRGNEKLFF
TRBJ1-2 | once | TRBV7-2 | . | TGTGCCAGCAGCTTGGGGGCAGGTGATGGCTACACCTTC | CASSLGAGDGYTF
TRBJ2-5 | . | TRBV20-1 | . | TGCAGTGCTAGTGGTTGGGAGTTCCGCGAGACCCAGTACTTC | CSASGWEFRETQYF
TRBJ1-1 | . | TRBV5-5 | . | TGTGCCAGCAGCTTGGGCCCGCCGGGGTGGGGCACTGAAGCTTTCTTT | CASSLGPPGWGTEAFF
TRBJ1-3 | . | TRBV9 | . | TGTGCCAGCAGCCCCCGGAGAAGCTCTGGAAACACCATATATTTT | CASSPRRSSGNTIYF
TRBJ2-3 | . | TRBV7-2 | . | TGTGCCAGCAGCTCTTTGTGGGGGGATGGCACAGATACGCAGTATTTT | CASSSLWGDGTDTQYF
TRBJ1-1 | . | TRBV30 | . | TGTGCCTGGAGCCCACCCTCCAGACAGGCTGAAGCTTTCTTT | CAWSPPSRQAEAFF
TRBJ2-7 | . | TRBV7-2 | TRBD1 | TGTGCCAGCAGCTTAGCGCTTGACAGGGGGCGCAGGGGGCAATCCTACGAGCAGTACTTC | CASSLALDRGRRGQSYEQYF
TRBJ1-1 | once | TRBV28 | . | TGTGCCAGCAGTTTGGTTGGGCAGGGCCCATGGAGTGGGACTGAAGCTTTCTTT | CASSLVGQGPWSGTEAFF